Detailed here is one T cell receptor (beta chain). Its antigen is undetermined. This CDR3 is also generated by other DNA sequences in the sample. Some second doses came at about 4 weeks and others at about 12 weeks; these were pooled. These data originate in a study of T cell responses to AZD1222 COVID-19 vaccine. Measured with immunoSEQ multiplex PCR; TCRdb has only the in-frame clones, and not every one. Seen here are about 110,000 clones, over 75% observed once, and the top ten hold around 4.4%. CDR3 length: 13 amino acids. Germline V gene lookup returns CDR1 LNHDA and CDR2 SQIVND (reference sequence). V was trimmed by 4 bases and J by 4 bases, leaving 8 bases between them. The study's findings and limits: In all cases, repertoires were sampled only after the peak T cell response. Clonal diversity may have been underestimated, and the donors were mostly white British, with more females than males. Seropositive at baseline were only a handful of AZD1222 recipients.

The V call is TRBV19, the J call TRBJ1-5; D perhaps matches TRBD1 (5 bases). The sequenced sample was peripheral blood, obtained 28 days after the second AZD1222 dose. This TCR derives from an adult who received the AZD1222 COVID-19 vaccine. The CDR3 here is CASSNRGNQPQHF. CDR3 coding DNA: TGTGCCAGTAGTAATAGGGGTAATCAGCCCCAGCATTTT.